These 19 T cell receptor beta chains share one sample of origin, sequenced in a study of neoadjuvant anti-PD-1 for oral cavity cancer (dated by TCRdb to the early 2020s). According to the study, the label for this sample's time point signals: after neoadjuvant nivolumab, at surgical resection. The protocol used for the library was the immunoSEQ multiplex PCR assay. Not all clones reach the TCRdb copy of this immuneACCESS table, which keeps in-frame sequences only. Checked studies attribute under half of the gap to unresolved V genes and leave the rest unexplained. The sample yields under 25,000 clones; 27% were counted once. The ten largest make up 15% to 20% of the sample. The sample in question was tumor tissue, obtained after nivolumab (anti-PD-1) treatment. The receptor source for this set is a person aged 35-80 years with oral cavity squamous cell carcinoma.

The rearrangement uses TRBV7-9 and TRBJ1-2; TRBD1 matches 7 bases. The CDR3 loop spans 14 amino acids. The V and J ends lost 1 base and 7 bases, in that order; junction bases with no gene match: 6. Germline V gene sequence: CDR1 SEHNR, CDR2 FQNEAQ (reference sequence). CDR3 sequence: CASSLGMGQTGYTF. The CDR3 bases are TGTGCCAGCAGCTTAGGAATGGGACAGACTGGCTACACCTTC.

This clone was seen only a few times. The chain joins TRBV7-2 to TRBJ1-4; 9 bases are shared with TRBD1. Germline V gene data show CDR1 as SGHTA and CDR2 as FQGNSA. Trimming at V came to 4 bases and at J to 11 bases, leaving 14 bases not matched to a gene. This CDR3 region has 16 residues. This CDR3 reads CASSSGSNRGRGKLFF. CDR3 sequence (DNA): TGTGCCAGCAGCTCAGGTTCCAACAGGGGGCGCGGGAAACTGTTTTTT. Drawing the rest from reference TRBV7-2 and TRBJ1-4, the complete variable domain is GAGVSQSPSNKVTEKGKDVELRCDPISGHTALYWYRQSLGQGLEFLIYFQGNSAPDKSGLPSDRFSAERTGGSVSTLTIQRTQQEDSAVYLCASSSGSNRGRGKLFFGSGTQLSVL.

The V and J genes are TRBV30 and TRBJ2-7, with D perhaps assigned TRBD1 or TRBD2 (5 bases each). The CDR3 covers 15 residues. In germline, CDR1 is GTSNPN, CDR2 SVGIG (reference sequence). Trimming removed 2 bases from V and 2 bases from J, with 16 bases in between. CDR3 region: CAWSTSGTPPYEQYF. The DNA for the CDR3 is TGTGCCTGGAGTACTTCCGGGACCCCTCCCTACGAGCAGTACTTC.

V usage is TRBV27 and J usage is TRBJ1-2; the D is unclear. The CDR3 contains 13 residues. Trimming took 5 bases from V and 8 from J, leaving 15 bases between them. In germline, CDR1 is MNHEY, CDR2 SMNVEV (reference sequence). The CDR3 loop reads CASSPTIWWGYTF. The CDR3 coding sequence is TGTGCCAGCAGTCCCACTATCTGGTGGGGCTACACCTTC.

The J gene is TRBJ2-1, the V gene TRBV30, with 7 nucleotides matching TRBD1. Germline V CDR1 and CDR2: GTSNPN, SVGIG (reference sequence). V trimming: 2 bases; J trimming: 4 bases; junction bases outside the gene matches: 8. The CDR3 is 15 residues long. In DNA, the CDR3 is TGTGCCTGGAGTCCCCGGACAGGACGGTACAATGAGCAGTTCTTC. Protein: CAWSPRTGRYNEQFF.

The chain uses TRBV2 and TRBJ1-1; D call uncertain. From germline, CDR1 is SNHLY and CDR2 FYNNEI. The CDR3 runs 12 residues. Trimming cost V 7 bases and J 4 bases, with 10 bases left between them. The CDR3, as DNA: TGTGCCAGCAAGGAAGTCACCACTGAAGCTTTCTTT. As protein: CASKEVTTEAFF.

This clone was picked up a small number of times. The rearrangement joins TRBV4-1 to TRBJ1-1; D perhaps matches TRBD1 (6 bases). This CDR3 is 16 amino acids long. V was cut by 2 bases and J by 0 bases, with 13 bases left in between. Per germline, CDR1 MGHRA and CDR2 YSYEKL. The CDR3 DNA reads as TGCGCCAGCAGCCAATCCCGGGGGCAGGTGAACACTGAAGCTTTCTTT. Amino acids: CASSQSRGQVNTEAFF.

Here the CDR3 reads CASSLLEDQPQHF. In DNA form, the CDR3 reads TGTGCCAGCAGCTTATTGGAAGATCAGCCCCAGCATTTT. The rearrangement joins TRBV7-2 to TRBJ1-5; no definite D call. CDR3 length: 13 residues. Germline-derived CDR1 and CDR2 are SGHTA and FQGNSA. V was pared by 2 bases and J by 5 bases, with 7 bases between.

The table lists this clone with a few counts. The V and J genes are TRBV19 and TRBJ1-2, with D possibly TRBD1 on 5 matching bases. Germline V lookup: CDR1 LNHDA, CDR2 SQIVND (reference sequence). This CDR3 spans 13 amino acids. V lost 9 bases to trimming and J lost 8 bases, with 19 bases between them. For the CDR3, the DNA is TGTGCCAGCGGGGGAGATCAGGGCGACGGCTACACCTTC. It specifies CASGGDQGDGYTF.

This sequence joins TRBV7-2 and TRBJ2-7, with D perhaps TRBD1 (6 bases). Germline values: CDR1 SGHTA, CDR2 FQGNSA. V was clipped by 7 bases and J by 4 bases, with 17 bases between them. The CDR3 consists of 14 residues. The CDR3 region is CASNSGWGLYEQYF. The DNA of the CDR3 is TGTGCCAGCAACTCAGGATGGGGGCTATACGAGCAGTACTTC.

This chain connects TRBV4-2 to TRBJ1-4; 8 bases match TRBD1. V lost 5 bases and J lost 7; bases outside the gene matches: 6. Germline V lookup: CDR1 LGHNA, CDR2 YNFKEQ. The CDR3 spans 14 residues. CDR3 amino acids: CASSSRGTGEKLFF. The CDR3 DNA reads TGTGCCAGCAGCTCTCGCGGGACAGGTGAAAAACTGTTTTTT.

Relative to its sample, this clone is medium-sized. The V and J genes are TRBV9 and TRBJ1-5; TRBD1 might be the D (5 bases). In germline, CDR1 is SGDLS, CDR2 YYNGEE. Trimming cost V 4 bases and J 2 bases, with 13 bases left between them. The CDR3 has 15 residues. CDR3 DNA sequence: TGTGCCAGCAGCTTGGAGGGGCAGGGCAATCAGCCCCAGCATTTT. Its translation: CASSLEGQGNQPQHF.

CDR3 nucleotide sequence: TGTGCCTGGAGTGACAGCGACAGGAGGAATCAGCCCCAGCATTTT. Protein sequence: CAWSDSDRRNQPQHF. The chain uses TRBV30 and TRBJ1-5; perhaps TRBD1 as D (6 bases). The CDR3 has 15 residues. The V end was cut by 1 base, the J end by 4 bases, with 14 bases between. The V gene's germline CDR1 is GTSNPN and CDR2 SVGIG (reference sequence).

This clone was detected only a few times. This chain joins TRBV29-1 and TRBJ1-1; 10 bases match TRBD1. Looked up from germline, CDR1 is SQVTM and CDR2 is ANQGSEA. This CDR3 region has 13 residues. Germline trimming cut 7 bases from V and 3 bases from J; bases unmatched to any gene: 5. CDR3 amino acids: CSARDRGHTEAFF. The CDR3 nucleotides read TGCAGCGCTCGCGACAGGGGGCACACTGAAGCTTTCTTT.

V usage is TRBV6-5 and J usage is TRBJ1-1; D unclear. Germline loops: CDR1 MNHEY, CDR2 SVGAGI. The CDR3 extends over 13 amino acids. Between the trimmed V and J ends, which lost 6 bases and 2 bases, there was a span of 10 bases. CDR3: CASSFGLNTEAFF. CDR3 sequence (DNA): TGTGCCAGCAGCTTCGGATTAAACACTGAAGCTTTCTTT.

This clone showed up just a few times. The CDR3 sequence is CASSEGQGNTIYF. The CDR3, as DNA: TGTGCCAGCAGCGAGGGACAGGGAAACACCATATATTTT. V usage is TRBV7-9 and J usage is TRBJ1-3, with 7 bases that match TRBD1. Germline trimming cut 5 bases from V and 4 bases from J; bases unmatched to any gene: 2. The CDR3 extends over 13 amino acids. Per the germline V gene, CDR1 is SEHNR and CDR2 is FQNEAQ (reference sequence). Drawing the rest from reference TRBV7-9 and TRBJ1-3, the complete variable domain is DTGVSQNPRHKITKRGQNVTFRCDPISEHNRLYWYRQTLGQGPEFLTYFQNEAQLEKSRLLSDRFSAERPKGSFSTLEIQRTEQGDSAMYLCASSEGQGNTIYFGEGSWLTVV.

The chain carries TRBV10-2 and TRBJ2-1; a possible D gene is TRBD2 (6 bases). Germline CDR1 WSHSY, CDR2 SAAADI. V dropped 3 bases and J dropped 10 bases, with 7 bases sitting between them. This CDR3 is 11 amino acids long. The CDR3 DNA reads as TGCGCCAGCAGTGAAGGACTAGAGCAGTTCTTC. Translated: CASSEGLEQFF.

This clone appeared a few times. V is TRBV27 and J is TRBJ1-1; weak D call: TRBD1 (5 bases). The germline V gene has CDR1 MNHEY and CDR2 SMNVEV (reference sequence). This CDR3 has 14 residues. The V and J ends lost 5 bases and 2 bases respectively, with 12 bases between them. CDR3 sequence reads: CASSTQELNTEAFF. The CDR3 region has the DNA TGTGCCAGCAGTACACAGGAACTTAACACTGAAGCTTTCTTT.

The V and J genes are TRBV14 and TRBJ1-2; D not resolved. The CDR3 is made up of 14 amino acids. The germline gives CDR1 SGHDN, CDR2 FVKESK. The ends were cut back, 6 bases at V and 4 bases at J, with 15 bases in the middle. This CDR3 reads CASSPPIPAYGYTF. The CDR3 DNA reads TGTGCCAGCAGTCCCCCCATTCCAGCCTATGGCTACACCTTC.